The 19 T cell receptor beta chains given below trace back to one sample, sequenced in a study of blood T cells in healthy people across ages. A J-beta primer mix and a sample-barcoded 5' primer were used in a second PCR of roughly 6 to 11 cycles. A single record per CDR3 protein comes from TCRdb applying MiXCR to the 5' RACE reads. The data show about 680,000 distinct CDR3 sequences, around 49% seen once. What was sequenced was blood. All receptors derive from an older woman in good health.

This clonotype has just a few counts. J is TRBJ2-3 and V is TRBV12-3 or TRBV12-4; D ambiguous. The CDR3 runs to 13 residues. The V end lost 0 bases, the J end lost 8 bases, and 9 bases lay between the germline ends. The CDR3 nucleotides are TGTGCCAGCAGTTTAGCTGCCGCTCGTACGCAGTATTTT. It translates to CASSLAAARTQYF.

The V call is TRBV7-2, the J call TRBJ1-1; no definite D call. This CDR3 has 14 residues. Germline CDR1 reads SGHTA; CDR2 reads FQGNSA. Between the trimmed V and J ends, which lost 5 bases and 5 bases, there was a span of 15 bases. As DNA, the CDR3 is TGTGCCAGCAGCCCCGTTAACGGTGGGACTGAAGCTTTCTTT. Translated, it gives CASSPVNGGTEAFF.

This clonotype was recorded only once. The rearrangement joins TRBV11-3 to TRBJ2-1; D uncertain. Germline V gene data show CDR1 as SGHNT and CDR2 as YENEEA. The CDR3 extends over 14 amino acids. V was clipped by 5 bases and J by 0 bases, with 8 bases between them. CDR3 sequence: CASSRWDSYNEQFF. For the CDR3, the DNA is TGTGCCAGCAGCCGTTGGGACTCCTACAATGAGCAGTTCTTC.

The CDR3, as DNA: TGTGCCAGCGCCGGTTTCCGGGAGACCCAGTACTTC. Its protein product is CASAGFRETQYF. V is TRBV18 and J is TRBJ2-5; no clear D. Trimming removed 8 bases at V and 5 bases at J, with 12 bases between. This CDR3 has 12 residues. CDR1 is KGHSH and CDR2 is LQKENI in the germline V gene.

The CDR3: CASGMGAYLAKNIQYF. The CDR3 nucleotides read TGTGCTAGTGGCATGGGGGCGTACCTAGCCAAAAACATTCAGTACTTC. The gene calls are TRBV12-5 and TRBJ2-4; a possible D gene is TRBD1 (6 bases). V was clipped by 6 bases and J by 0 bases, with 15 bases between them. CDR3 size: 16 residues. Germline V lookup: CDR1 LGHNT, CDR2 FRNRAP.

Comments on this clonotype: This may be a read error: a much more frequent sequence differs by one nucleotide. J is TRBJ2-7 and V is TRBV7-2, with 7 bases identical to TRBD1. Trimming at V came to 5 bases and at J to 7 bases, leaving 14 bases not matched to a gene. The CDR3 sequence is 15 residues long. Germline V gene lookup returns CDR1 SGHTA and CDR2 FQGNSA. CDR3 nucleotides: TGTGCCAGCAGCCCCTACAGGGGAAGGTTGGATGAGCAGTACTTC. It is translated as CASSPYRGRLDEQYF.

The V gene is TRBV29-1, the J gene TRBJ2-1; D is perhaps TRBD1 (5 bases). Germline values: CDR1 SQVTM, CDR2 ANQGSEA. CDR3 length: 15 residues. Trimming took 6 bases from V and 6 from J, leaving 21 bases between them. The CDR3 DNA is TGCAGCGTGACCCCGACAGTGGGGTTTGGCAATGAGCAGTTCTTC. It encodes CSVTPTVGFGNEQFF.

The chain uses TRBV27 and TRBJ2-2; D call uncertain. V lost 4 bases to trimming and J lost 0 bases, with 12 bases between them. Germline CDR1 MNHEY, CDR2 SMNVEV (reference sequence). The CDR3 runs to 16 residues. CDR3 coding DNA: TGTGCCAGCAGTTCCTACAGCTTTTCGAACACCGGGGAGCTGTTTTTT. Its protein product is CASSSYSFSNTGELFF.

The genes are TRBV20-1 and TRBJ2-7; 12 bases are shared with TRBD2. This CDR3 has 15 amino acids. CDR1 is DFQATT, CDR2 SNEGSKA, per germline (reference sequence). V gave up 0 bases and J gave up 5 bases; unmatched junction bases: 5. The CDR3 region is CSARDRRLAGDEQYF. CDR3 coding DNA: TGCAGTGCTAGAGATCGTAGACTAGCGGGAGACGAGCAGTACTTC.

The CDR3 DNA reads as TGCAGTGCTAATCCAGGGAAATATGGCTACACCTTC. Amino acids: CSANPGKYGYTF. The rearrangement uses TRBV20-1 and TRBJ1-2; D may be TRBD1 (5 bases). Per germline, CDR1 DFQATT and CDR2 SNEGSKA (reference sequence). V dropped 4 bases and J dropped 5 bases, with 11 bases sitting between them. The CDR3 is made up of 12 amino acids.

This clonotype was picked up many times. The rearrangement links TRBV29-1 to TRBJ1-2, with D perhaps TRBD1 (5 bases). Trimming took 7 bases from V and 2 from J, leaving 20 bases between them. CDR3 length: 15 residues. In germline, CDR1 is SQVTM, CDR2 ANQGSEA. The CDR3 DNA reads as TGCAGCGAAGTCTCAGAATTGGGACGGAACTATGGCTACACCTTC. It yields the protein CSEVSELGRNYGYTF.

The chain combines TRBV6-2 or TRBV6-3 with TRBJ1-2, with D tentatively TRBD1 (6 bases). The CDR3 sequence is 15 residues long. Trimming left V 2 bases short and J 5 bases short, with 15 bases between. Per germline, CDR1 MNHEY and CDR2 SVGEGT. CDR3 sequence reads: CASSYPTGDNYGYTF. In DNA form, the CDR3 reads TGTGCCAGCAGTTACCCGACCGGGGACAATTATGGCTACACCTTC.

In this sample, this clonotype turned up a few times. The J gene is TRBJ2-5, the V gene TRBV7-2; 8 nucleotides align to TRBD2. The J call is in doubt because the DNA end fits TRBJ2-7 better. Germline V gives CDR1 SGHTA, CDR2 FQGNSA. The CDR3 totals 14 residues. The CDR3 is CASSLSGGGYEQYF. CDR3 sequence (DNA): TGTGCCAGCAGCTTATCCGGGGGGGGATACGAGCAGTACTTC.

The chain is built from TRBV10-3 and TRBJ2-1; the D call may be TRBD1 or TRBD2 (5 bases each). This CDR3 is 15 amino acids long. Trimming took off 4 bases at V and 8 bases at J, with 18 bases between the two ends. CDR1 is ENHRY and CDR2 is SYGVKD in the germline V gene. CDR3 residues: CAISGSSGRIDEQFF. CDR3 in DNA: TGTGCCATCAGTGGGTCTTCGGGGCGTATCGATGAGCAGTTCTTC.

A few counts support this clonotype. The rearrangement links TRBV6-2 or TRBV6-3 to TRBJ2-7; 8 positions agree with TRBD1. CDR1 is MNHEY and CDR2 is SVGEGT in the germline V gene. CDR3 length equals 16 residues. V lost 5 bases and J lost 3; bases outside the gene matches: 12. The CDR3 sequence is CASSRSLRQGRYEQYF. CDR3 nucleotides: TGTGCCAGCAGTCGATCCCTCCGACAGGGGCGCTACGAGCAGTACTTC.

The J gene is TRBJ2-7, the V gene TRBV7-6; D may be TRBD2 (6 bases). Trimming pared 1 base from V and 0 bases from J, leaving 10 bases between. From germline, CDR1 is SGHVS and CDR2 FNYEAQ. The CDR3 contains 15 residues. CDR3 sequence (DNA): TGTGCCAGCAGCTTAGAACCTAGCGTCTCCTACGAGCAGTACTTC. Encoded protein: CASSLEPSVSYEQYF.

This clonotype was seen a handful of times. The chain combines TRBV9 with TRBJ1-2; 10 nucleotides line up with TRBD1. The CDR3 length is 18 residues. Germline V gene sequence: CDR1 SGDLS, CDR2 YYNGEE. V shed 4 bases and J 6 bases; nucleotides not matched to a gene: 18. CDR3 region: CASSRPGQGILWENGYTF. CDR3 sequence (DNA): TGTGCCAGCAGCCGCCCGGGACAGGGGATTCTATGGGAGAATGGCTACACCTTC.

The V gene is TRBV12-3 or TRBV12-4, the J gene TRBJ2-1, with 9 bases fitting TRBD2. The CDR3 contains 13 residues. Trimming removed 3 bases from V and 9 bases from J; junction bases left unmatched: 3. This chain's CDR3 is CASSLGLASEQFF. CDR3 bases: TGTGCCAGCAGTTTGGGACTAGCTTCTGAGCAGTTCTTC.

The V call is TRBV10-3, the J call TRBJ2-1, with TRBD2 matching over 7 bases. V trimming: 4 bases; J trimming: 5 bases; junction bases outside the gene matches: 8. Germline CDR1 and CDR2: ENHRY and SYGVKD. CDR3 length equals 15 residues. CDR3: CAISVSSSGNNEQFF. The CDR3 DNA reads TGTGCCATCAGTGTTTCTTCTAGCGGAAACAATGAGCAGTTCTTC.